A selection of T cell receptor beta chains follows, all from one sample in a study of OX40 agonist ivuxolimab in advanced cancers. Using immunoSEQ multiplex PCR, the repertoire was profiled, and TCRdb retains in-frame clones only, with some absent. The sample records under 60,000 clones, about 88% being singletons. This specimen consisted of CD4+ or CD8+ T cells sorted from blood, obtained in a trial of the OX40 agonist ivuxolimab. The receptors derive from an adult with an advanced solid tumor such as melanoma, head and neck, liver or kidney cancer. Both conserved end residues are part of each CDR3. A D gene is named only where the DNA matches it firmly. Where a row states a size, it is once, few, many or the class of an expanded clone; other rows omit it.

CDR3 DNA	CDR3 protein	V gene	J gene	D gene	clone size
TGTGCCAGCAGCCGTGGAGGGGGCTCACCCCTCCACTTT	CASSRGGGSPLHF	TRBV7-2	TRBJ1-6	TRBD1	many
TGTGCCAGCAGCTTAAGTGTCCTGGCTGGAAACACCATATATTTT	CASSLSVLAGNTIYF	TRBV7-8	TRBJ1-3	-	-
TGTGCCAGCAGCTTAGATTTGGGGGCAGGCGAGCAGTACTTC	CASSLDLGAGEQYF	TRBV11-3	TRBJ2-7	-	-
TGTGCTAGTGGTTTGGCCCGACAGGGTTCGGGCACCGGGGAGCTGTTTTTT	CASGLARQGSGTGELFF	TRBV12-5	TRBJ2-2	TRBD1	-
TGTGCCAGCAGCCCTCTCCGGGGAAGGGCGAGTGCTTTCTTT	CASSPLRGRASAFF	TRBV27	TRBJ1-1	-	few
TGTGCCAGCAGCTTAGGGATGAACACTGAAGCTTTCTTT	CASSLGMNTEAFF	TRBV7-8	TRBJ1-1	-	-
TGTGCCTGGAGTCCCCTGGGACTTGGCGGGAGTTCGGATACGCAGTATTTT	CAWSPLGLGGSSDTQYF	TRBV30	TRBJ2-3	TRBD2	-
TGTGCCAGTAGTAAAAGCGGGGGGTACAATGAGCAGTTCTTC	CASSKSGGYNEQFF	TRBV19	TRBJ2-1	TRBD2	-
TGTGCCAGCAGTGGAACGGGACTAGCGGGACGCACAGATACGCAGTATTTT	CASSGTGLAGRTDTQYF	TRBV6-1	TRBJ2-3	TRBD2	-
TGTGCCAGCAGGAAAACAGGGGGCGCGAACACCGGGGAGCTGTTTTTT	CASRKTGGANTGELFF	TRBV7-9	TRBJ2-2	TRBD1	few
TGTGCCAGCAGTGTTAATAGCAATCAGCCCCAGCATTTT	CASSVNSNQPQHF	TRBV6-5	TRBJ1-5	-	-
TGTGCTAGTGGTTTGGTACAAGGGTCGGGATCAGACTATGGCTACACCTTC	CASGLVQGSGSDYGYTF	TRBV12-5	TRBJ1-2	-	once
TGTGCCAGCAGTAGCCGGGACAGGGCCTACGAGCAGTACTTC	CASSSRDRAYEQYF	TRBV28	TRBJ2-7	TRBD1	-
TGCGCCAGCAGTAAAACAGGTGCCTACAATGAGCAGTTCTTC	CASSKTGAYNEQFF	TRBV10-1	TRBJ2-1	-	-
TGTGCCAGCAGTGAAGCGCGACGGATCAGCTCTGGAAACACCATATATTTT	CASSEARRISSGNTIYF	TRBV6-1	TRBJ1-3	-	few
TGTGCCAGCAGTGGAGGGGGGAACTATGGCTACACCTTC	CASSGGGNYGYTF	TRBV27	TRBJ1-2	-	-
TGTGCCAGCAGTCATGGGACTCAAGGGGCGTACTATGGCTACACCTTC	CASSHGTQGAYYGYTF	TRBV28	TRBJ1-2	-	once
TGCGCCAGCAGCTTGAAGGGGGACACTGAAGCTTTCTTT	CASSLKGDTEAFF	TRBV5-1	TRBJ1-1	-	-
TGCGCCAGCAGCCCGGCGGGTCTGACAGATACGCAGTATTTT	CASSPAGLTDTQYF	TRBV5-1	TRBJ2-3	-	-
TGTGCCAGCAGCTCTTCGGGACTAGCGGGAACCGCGTACGAGCAGTACTTC	CASSSSGLAGTAYEQYF	TRBV13	TRBJ2-7	TRBD2	-
TGTGCCAGCAGCCCCCAAGGGGGGGGGTCCTATGGCTACACCTTC	CASSPQGGGSYGYTF	TRBV6-6	TRBJ1-2	-	-
TGTGCCAGCTGTGTCTATAGCAATCAGCCCCAGCATTTT	CASCVYSNQPQHF	TRBV21-1	TRBJ1-5	-	-
TGTGCCAGCAGCGGGGAGGGACAGGGTACCACTGAAGCTTTCTTT	CASSGEGQGTTEAFF	TRBV9	TRBJ1-1	TRBD1	-
TGTGCCAGCAGTTACCTGGGGCCCAACTATGGCTACACCTTC	CASSYLGPNYGYTF	TRBV6-6	TRBJ1-2	-	-
TGCGCCAGCAGCCTCGGAAATAGCGGAGAAAGCACAGATACGCAGTATTTT	CASSLGNSGESTDTQYF	TRBV5-1	TRBJ2-3	-	-
TGTGCCAGCAGTTTCCCCGGCTGGGGCGGCTACACCTTC	CASSFPGWGGYTF	TRBV28	TRBJ1-2	-	once
TGTGCCAGCAGCTTTGACGGGGCGAGGGACATTCAGTACTTC	CASSFDGARDIQYF	TRBV11-3	TRBJ2-4	-	few
TGTGCCAGCAGTCCCTGGACTAGCTTAGATGAGCAGTTCTTC	CASSPWTSLDEQFF	TRBV2	TRBJ2-1	TRBD2	-
TGTGCCAGCAGCCTAACTAGCGGGAGTTTGTACGAGCAGTACTTC	CASSLTSGSLYEQYF	TRBV6-1	TRBJ2-7	TRBD2	-
TGTGCCAGCTCACCCGGGACAGGCAGCTCCTACGAGCAGTACTTC	CASSPGTGSSYEQYF	TRBV18	TRBJ2-7	TRBD1	-
TGCGCCAGCAGCCTCTCTGGGACAGGGGGTTTTGAGCAGTACTTC	CASSLSGTGGFEQYF	TRBV5-1	TRBJ2-7	TRBD1	-
TGTGCCAGCAGTGAAGTGCCGCGGGGGGGCACCGATACGCAGTATTTT	CASSEVPRGGTDTQYF	TRBV6-1	TRBJ2-3	TRBD2	-
TGTGCCAGCTCACGATCGCGCCAGGTGAACACTGAAGCTTTCTTT	CASSRSRQVNTEAFF	TRBV18	TRBJ1-1	-	-
TGTGCCAGCAGTCGACAGGGAAATTTGAATTCACCCCTCCACTTT	CASSRQGNLNSPLHF	TRBV6-5	TRBJ1-6	TRBD1	-
TGCGCCAGCAGCTTGCTCCAGGGGTCCTCACCCCTCCACTTT	CASSLLQGSSPLHF	TRBV5-1	TRBJ1-6	-	-
TGTGCCAGCAGCCGGACAGGGGTGGTGGGCACTGAAGCTTTCTTT	CASSRTGVVGTEAFF	TRBV6-5	TRBJ1-1	TRBD1	-
TGTGCCAGCAGCTTGGTAGCGGGGCCCGGTGAGCAGTTCTTC	CASSLVAGPGEQFF	TRBV7-3	TRBJ2-1	TRBD2	-
TGTGCCTGGGGGGACTATCTCTTC	CAWGDYLF	TRBV30	TRBJ2-1	TRBD2	-
TGCGCCAGCAGCGCTAGCGACAATGAGCAGTTCTTC	CASSASDNEQFF	TRBV10-1	TRBJ2-1	-	-
TGTGCCAGTAGTATACTCGACGGGTCCTACAATGAGCAGTTCTTC	CASSILDGSYNEQFF	TRBV19	TRBJ2-1	-	-
TGTGCCAGCAGCCCGTCAACGGGAGACTACAATGAGCAGTTCTTC	CASSPSTGDYNEQFF	TRBV7-6	TRBJ2-1	-	-